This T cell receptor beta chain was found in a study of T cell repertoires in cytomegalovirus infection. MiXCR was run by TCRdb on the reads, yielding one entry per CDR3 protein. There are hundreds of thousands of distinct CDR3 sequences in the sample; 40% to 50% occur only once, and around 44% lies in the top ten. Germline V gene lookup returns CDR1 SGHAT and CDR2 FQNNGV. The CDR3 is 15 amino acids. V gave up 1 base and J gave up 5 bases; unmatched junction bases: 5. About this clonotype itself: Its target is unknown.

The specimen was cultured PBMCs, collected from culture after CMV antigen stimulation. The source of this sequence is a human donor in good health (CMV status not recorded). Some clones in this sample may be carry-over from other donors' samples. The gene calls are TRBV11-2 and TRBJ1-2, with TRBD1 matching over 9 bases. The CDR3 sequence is CASSLGVGQGYGYTF. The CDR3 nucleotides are TGTGCCAGCAGCTTAGGTGTGGGACAGGGATATGGCTACACCTTC.